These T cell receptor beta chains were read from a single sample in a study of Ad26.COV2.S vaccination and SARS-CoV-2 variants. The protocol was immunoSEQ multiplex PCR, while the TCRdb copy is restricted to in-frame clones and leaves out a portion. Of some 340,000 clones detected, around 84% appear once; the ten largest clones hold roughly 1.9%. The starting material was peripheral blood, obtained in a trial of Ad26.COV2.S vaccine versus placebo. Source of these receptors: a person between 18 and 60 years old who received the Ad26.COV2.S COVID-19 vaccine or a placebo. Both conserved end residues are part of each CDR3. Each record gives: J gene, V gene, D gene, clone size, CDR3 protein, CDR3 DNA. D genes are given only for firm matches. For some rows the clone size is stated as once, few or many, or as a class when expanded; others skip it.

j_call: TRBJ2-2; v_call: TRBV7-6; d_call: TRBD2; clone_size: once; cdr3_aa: CASSSRTRLATGELFF; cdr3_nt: TGTGCCAGCAGCTCCCGGACTAGGTTGGCCACCGGGGAGCTGTTTTTT
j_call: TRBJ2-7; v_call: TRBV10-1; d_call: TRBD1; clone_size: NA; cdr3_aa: CASRHFRTGNEQYF; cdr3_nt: TGCGCCAGCAGGCACTTCCGGACAGGGAACGAGCAGTACTTC
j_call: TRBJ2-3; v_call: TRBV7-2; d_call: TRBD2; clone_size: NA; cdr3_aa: CASSHLTSGVTDTQYF; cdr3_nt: TGTGCCAGCAGTCACCTGACTAGCGGGGTCACAGATACGCAGTATTTT
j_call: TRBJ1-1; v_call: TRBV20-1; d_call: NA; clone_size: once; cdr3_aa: CSARVAFEAFF; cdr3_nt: TGCAGTGCTAGAGTGGCTTTTGAAGCTTTCTTT
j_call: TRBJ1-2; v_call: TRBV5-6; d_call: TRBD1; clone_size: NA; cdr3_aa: CASSLIRGRDGYTF; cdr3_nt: TGTGCCAGCAGCTTGATCAGGGGGAGGGATGGCTACACCTTC
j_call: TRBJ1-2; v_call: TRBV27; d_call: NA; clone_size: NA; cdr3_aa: CASSLSASGGNYGYTF; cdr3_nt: TGTGCCAGCAGTTTATCGGCATCCGGAGGGAACTATGGCTACACCTTC
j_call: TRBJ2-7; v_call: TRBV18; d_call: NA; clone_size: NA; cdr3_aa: CASQGRNYEQYF; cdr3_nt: TGTGCCAGCCAGGGACGGAACTACGAGCAGTACTTC
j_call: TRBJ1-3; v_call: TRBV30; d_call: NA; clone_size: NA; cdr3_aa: CAWSSYRDNTIYF; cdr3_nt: TGTGCCTGGAGTTCGTACAGGGACAACACCATATATTTT
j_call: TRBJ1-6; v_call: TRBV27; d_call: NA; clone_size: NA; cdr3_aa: CASSLDRNSPLHF; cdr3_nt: TGTGCCAGCAGTTTAGACAGGAATTCACCCCTCCACTTT
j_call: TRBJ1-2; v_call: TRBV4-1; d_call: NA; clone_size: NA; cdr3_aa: CASSQVSSPYGYTF; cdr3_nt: TGCGCCAGCAGCCAGGTTTCCAGCCCGTATGGCTACACCTTC
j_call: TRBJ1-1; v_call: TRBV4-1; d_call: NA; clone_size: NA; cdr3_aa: CASTIQDSYTEAFF; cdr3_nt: TGCGCCAGCACTATCCAGGATTCGTACACTGAAGCTTTCTTT
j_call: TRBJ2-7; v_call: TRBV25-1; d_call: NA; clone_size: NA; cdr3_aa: CASIGRDKGAYEQYF; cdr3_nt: TGTGCCAGCATTGGCCGGGACAAAGGGGCCTACGAGCAGTACTTC
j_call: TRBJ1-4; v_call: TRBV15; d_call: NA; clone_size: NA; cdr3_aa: CATSSDAGGEKLFF; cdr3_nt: TGTGCCACCAGCAGCGATGCAGGCGGTGAAAAACTGTTTTTT
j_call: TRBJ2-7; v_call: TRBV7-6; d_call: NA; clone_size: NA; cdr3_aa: CASSLERTRPYEQYF; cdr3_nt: TGTGCCAGCAGCTTAGAACGGACACGGCCCTACGAGCAGTACTTC
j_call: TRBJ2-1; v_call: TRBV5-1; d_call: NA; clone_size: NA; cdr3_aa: CASSTTARNEQFF; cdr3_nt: TGCGCCAGCAGTACCACCGCTAGGAATGAGCAGTTCTTC
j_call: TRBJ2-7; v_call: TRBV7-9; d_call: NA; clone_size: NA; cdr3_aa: CASSLLLGAYEQYF; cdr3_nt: TGTGCCAGCAGCTTACTTTTAGGGGCCTACGAGCAGTACTTC
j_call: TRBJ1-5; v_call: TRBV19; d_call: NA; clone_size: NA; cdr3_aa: CASSIGGWDQPQHF; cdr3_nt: TGTGCCAGTAGTATAGGGGGCTGGGATCAGCCCCAGCATTTT
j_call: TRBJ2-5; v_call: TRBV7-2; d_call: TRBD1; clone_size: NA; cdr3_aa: CASRAPRDRGSRETQYF; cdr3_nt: TGTGCCAGCAGGGCCCCCCGTGACAGGGGGTCCAGAGAGACCCAGTACTTC
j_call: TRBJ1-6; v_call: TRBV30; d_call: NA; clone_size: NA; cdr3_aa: CAWSVITGNSPLHF; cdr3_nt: TGTGCCTGGAGTGTAATAACTGGGAATTCACCCCTCCACTTT
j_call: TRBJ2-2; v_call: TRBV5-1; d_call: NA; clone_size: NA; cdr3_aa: CASSFWAGNTGELFF; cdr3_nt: TGCGCCAGCAGCTTTTGGGCGGGCAACACCGGGGAGCTGTTTTTT
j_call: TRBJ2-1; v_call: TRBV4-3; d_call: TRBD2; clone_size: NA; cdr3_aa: CASSQVYGGTSGNEQFF; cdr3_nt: TGCGCCAGCAGCCAAGTTTACGGGGGGACGTCGGGGAATGAGCAGTTCTTC
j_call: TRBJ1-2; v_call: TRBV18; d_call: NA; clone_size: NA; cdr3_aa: CASSASRVLDGYTF; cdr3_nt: TGTGCCAGCTCAGCTAGCAGGGTTCTCGATGGCTACACCTTC
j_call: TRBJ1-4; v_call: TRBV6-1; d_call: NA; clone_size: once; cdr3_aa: CASSEVYEKLFF; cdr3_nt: TGTGCCAGCAGTGAAGTTTATGAAAAACTGTTTTTT
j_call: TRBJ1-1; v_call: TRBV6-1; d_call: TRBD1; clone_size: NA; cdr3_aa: CASSETGGNTEAFF; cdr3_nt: TGTGCCAGCAGTGAGACAGGGGGAAACACTGAAGCTTTCTTT
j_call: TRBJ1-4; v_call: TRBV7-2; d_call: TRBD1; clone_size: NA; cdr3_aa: CASSQTGSGEKLFF; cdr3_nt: TGTGCCAGCAGCCAGACAGGGTCGGGTGAAAAACTGTTTTTT
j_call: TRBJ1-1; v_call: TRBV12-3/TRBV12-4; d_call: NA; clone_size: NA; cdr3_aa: CASSLLGLGAFF; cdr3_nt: TGTGCCAGCAGTTTGCTAGGTCTTGGGGCTTTCTTT
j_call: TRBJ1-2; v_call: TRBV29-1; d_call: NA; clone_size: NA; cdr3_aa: CSVEVPRDIYYNGYTF; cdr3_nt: TGCAGCGTTGAAGTTCCACGGGACATCTATTATAATGGCTACACCTTC
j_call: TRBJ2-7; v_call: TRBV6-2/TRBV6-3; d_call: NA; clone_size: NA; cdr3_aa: CASSYDPPLYEQYF; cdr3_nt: TGTGCCAGCAGTTACGACCCTCCTCTGTACGAGCAGTACTTC
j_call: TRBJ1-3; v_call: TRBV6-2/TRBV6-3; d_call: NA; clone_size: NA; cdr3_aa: CASSEDRSSGNTIYF; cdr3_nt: TGTGCCAGCAGCGAAGACAGAAGCTCTGGAAACACCATATATTTT
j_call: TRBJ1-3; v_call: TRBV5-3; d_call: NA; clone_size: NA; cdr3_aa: CARNLGRGSGNTIYF; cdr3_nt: TGTGCCAGAAACCTGGGGCGCGGGTCTGGAAACACCATATATTTT
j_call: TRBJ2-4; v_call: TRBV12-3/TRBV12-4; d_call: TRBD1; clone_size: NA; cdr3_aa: CASSPGTGEYF; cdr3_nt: TGTGCCAGCAGCCCCGGGACAGGAGAGTACTTC
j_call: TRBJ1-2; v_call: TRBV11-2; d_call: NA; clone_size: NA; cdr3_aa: CASSLEAAALYGYTF; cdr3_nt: TGTGCCAGCAGCTTAGAGGCGGCAGCCCTCTATGGCTACACCTTC